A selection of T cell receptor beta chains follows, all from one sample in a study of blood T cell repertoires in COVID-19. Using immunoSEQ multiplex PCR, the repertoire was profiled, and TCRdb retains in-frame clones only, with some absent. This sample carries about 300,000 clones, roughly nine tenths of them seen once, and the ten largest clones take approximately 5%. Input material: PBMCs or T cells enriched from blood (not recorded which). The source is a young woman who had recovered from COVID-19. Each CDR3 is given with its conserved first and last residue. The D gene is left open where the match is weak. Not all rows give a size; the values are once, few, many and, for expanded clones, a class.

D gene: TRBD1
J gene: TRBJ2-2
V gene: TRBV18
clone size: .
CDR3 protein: CASSQGGADTGELFF
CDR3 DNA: TGTGCCAGCTCTCAAGGGGGCGCGGACACCGGGGAGCTGTTTTTT

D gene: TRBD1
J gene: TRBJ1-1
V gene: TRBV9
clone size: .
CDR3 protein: CASSGYRGRDTEAFF
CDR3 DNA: TGTGCCAGCAGCGGCTACAGGGGGCGTGACACTGAAGCTTTCTTT

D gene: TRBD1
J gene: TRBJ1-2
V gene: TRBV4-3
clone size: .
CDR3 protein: CASSQGTGGDYGYTF
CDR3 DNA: TGCGCCAGCAGCCAAGGGACAGGGGGGGACTATGGCTACACCTTC

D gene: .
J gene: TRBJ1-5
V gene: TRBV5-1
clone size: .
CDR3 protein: CASSSTGLGGPQHF
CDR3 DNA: TGCGCCAGCAGCTCTACAGGGTTAGGGGGGCCCCAGCATTTT

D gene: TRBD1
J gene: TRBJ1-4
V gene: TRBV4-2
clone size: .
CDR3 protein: CASSQRGARDRGTSTNEKLFF
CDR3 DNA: TGTGCCAGCAGCCAAAGGGGGGCGAGAGACAGGGGCACCTCAACTAATGAAAAACTGTTTTTT

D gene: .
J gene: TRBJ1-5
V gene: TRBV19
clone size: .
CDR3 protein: CASRDRLINQPQHF
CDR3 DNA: TGTGCCAGTAGGGACAGATTGATCAATCAGCCCCAGCATTTT

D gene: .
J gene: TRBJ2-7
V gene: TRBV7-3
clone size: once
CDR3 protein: CASSLIPGQNYEQYF
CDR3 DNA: TGTGCCAGCAGCTTAATTCCAGGCCAAAACTACGAGCAGTACTTC

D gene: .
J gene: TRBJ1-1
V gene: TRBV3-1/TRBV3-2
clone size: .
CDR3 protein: CASSQPTTEAFF
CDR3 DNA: TGTGCCAGCAGCCAACCAACTACTGAAGCTTTCTTT

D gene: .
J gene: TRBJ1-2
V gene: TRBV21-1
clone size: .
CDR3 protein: CASSKRASGQKNGYTF
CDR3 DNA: TGTGCCAGCAGCAAACGGGCCTCGGGACAGAAGAATGGCTACACCTTC

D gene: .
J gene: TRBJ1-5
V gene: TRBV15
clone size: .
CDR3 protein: CATSRGQYSNQPQHF
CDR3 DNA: TGTGCCACCAGCAGAGGGCAGTATAGCAATCAGCCCCAGCATTTT

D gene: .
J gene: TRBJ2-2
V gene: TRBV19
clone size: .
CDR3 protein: CASSPLVVQGGTGELFF
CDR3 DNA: TGTGCCAGTAGTCCCCTCGTGGTTCAGGGAGGTACCGGGGAGCTGTTTTTT

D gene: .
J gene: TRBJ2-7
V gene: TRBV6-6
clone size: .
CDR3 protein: CASSYRLRTATYEQYF
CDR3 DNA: TGTGCCAGCAGTTACCGACTGAGGACAGCGACCTACGAGCAGTACTTC

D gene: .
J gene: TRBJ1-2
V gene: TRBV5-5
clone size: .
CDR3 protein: CASSRTTANYGYTF
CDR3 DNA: TGTGCCAGCAGCCGAACCACAGCTAACTATGGCTACACCTTC

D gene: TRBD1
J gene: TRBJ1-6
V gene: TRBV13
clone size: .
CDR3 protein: CASSLGGQAGPLHF
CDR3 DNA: TGTGCCAGCAGCTTAGGGGGACAGGCGGGGCCCCTCCACTTT

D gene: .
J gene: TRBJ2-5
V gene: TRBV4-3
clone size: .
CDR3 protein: CASSQDRGETQYF
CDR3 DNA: TGCGCCAGCAGCCAAGACAGGGGAGAGACCCAGTACTTC

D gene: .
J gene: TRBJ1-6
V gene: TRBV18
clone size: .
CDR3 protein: CASSGVGRGNSPLHF
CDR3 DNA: TGTGCCAGCTCGGGAGTGGGCAGGGGTAATTCACCCCTCCACTTT

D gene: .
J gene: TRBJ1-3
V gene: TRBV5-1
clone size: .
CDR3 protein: CASSLGARGAGNTIYF
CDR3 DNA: TGCGCCAGCAGCTTGGGTGCCAGGGGCGCTGGAAACACCATATATTTT

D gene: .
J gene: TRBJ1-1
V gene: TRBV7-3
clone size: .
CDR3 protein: CASSSGQNEAFF
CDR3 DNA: TGTGCCAGCAGCTCAGGACAGAATGAAGCTTTCTTT